This T cell receptor (beta chain) was obtained from a study of cytomegalovirus exposure and HLA in healthy donors. The table came from immunoSEQ multiplex PCR; TCRdb's copy has only in-frame clones and leaves some out. The sample lists approximately 58,000 clones, roughly 94% occurring once. Trimming at V came to 2 bases and at J to 5 bases, leaving 8 bases not matched to a gene. CDR3 size: 16 residues. CDR1 is SGHTA, CDR2 FQGNSA, per germline. The receptor comes from a man aged 18 to 29 in good health and CMV-seronegative. The rearrangement joins TRBV7-2 to TRBJ2-5; 10 bases map to TRBD2. The specimen sequenced was PBMCs. The CDR3 nucleotides are TGTGCCAGCAGCTTACGTACTAGCGGGACGGGGGAGACCCAGTACTTC. Its protein product is CASSLRTSGTGETQYF.